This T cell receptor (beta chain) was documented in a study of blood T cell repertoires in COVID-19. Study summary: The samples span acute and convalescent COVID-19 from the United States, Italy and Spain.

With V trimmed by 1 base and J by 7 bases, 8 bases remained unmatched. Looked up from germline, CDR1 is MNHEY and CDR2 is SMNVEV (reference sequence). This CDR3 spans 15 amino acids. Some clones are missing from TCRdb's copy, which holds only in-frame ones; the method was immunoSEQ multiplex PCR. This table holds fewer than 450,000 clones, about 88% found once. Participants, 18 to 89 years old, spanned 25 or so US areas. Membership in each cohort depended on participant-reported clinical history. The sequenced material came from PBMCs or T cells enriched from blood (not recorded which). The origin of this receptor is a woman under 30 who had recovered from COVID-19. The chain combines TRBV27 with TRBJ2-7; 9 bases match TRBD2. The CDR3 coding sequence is TGTGCCAGCAGTTTATACGGCGGGGGGGCAGAAGAGCAGTACTTC. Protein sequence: CASSLYGGGAEEQYF.